The 6 T cell receptor beta chains in this list originate from one sample, sequenced in a study of blood T cell repertoires in COVID-19. Clones were sequenced by immunoSEQ multiplex PCR, and TCRdb holds only the in-frame ones, with some missing. The sample gives about 320,000 clones, around 90% of which show up once; about 6% is in the top ten. Sequenced input: peripheral blood. The receptors here all came from a man aged 18 to 29 who had recovered from COVID-19.

The chain carries TRBV7-9 and TRBJ2-3; a possible D gene is TRBD1 (5 bases). Trimming took off 5 bases at V and 1 base at J, with 13 bases between the two ends. This CDR3 spans 15 amino acids. CDR1 is SEHNR, CDR2 FQNEAQ, per germline (reference sequence). The CDR3 nucleotides read TGTGCCAGCAGCCCACTAAGGGGCGGCACAGATACGCAGTATTTT. Its translation is CASSPLRGGTDTQYF.

The chain has TRBV18 and TRBJ2-1; perhaps TRBD1 as D (6 bases). The CDR3 totals 14 residues. The germline V and J ends were trimmed by 4 bases and 7 bases, with 14 bases remaining between them. The germline V gene encodes CDR1 KGHSH and CDR2 LQKENI. The CDR3 nucleotides are TGTGCCAGCTCACTATCCTCAGGGGAAAATGAGCAGTTCTTC. Encoded protein: CASSLSSGENEQFF.

The gene calls are TRBV6-1 and TRBJ1-5; no clear D gene. The CDR3 loop spans 15 amino acids. Trimming stripped 3 bases from V and 2 bases from J, with 11 bases between. From germline, CDR1 is MNHNS and CDR2 SASEGT. CDR3 nucleotide sequence: TGTGCCAGCAGTGATCGGGTAGGAGGCAATCAGCCCCAGCATTTT. It is translated as CASSDRVGGNQPQHF.

This clone was seen just once. This chain connects TRBV10-3 to TRBJ2-6, with a possible D match to TRBD2 (5 bases). With 7 bases removed from V and 1 base from J, the gap between germline ends came to 11 bases. Looked up from germline, CDR1 is ENHRY and CDR2 is SYGVKD. The CDR3 totals 15 residues. CDR3 region: CAITNGSSGANVLTF. For the CDR3, the DNA is TGTGCCATCACCAATGGGAGTTCTGGGGCCAACGTCCTGACTTTC.

This clone was picked up one time. The chain combines TRBV6-1 with TRBJ1-1, with no clear D. The CDR3 is made up of 14 amino acids. Trimming stripped 1 base from V and 4 bases from J, with 10 bases between. Germline CDR1 MNHNS, CDR2 SASEGT. The chain's CDR3 is CASSEVSEGTEAFF. The CDR3 nucleotides read TGTGCCAGCAGTGAAGTTAGTGAGGGCACTGAAGCTTTCTTT.

V usage is TRBV4-2 and J usage is TRBJ1-4, with a possible D match to TRBD1 (6 bases). The V end was cut by 10 bases, the J end by 8 bases, with 14 bases between. Germline-derived CDR1 and CDR2 are LGHNA and YNFKEQ. This CDR3 spans 12 amino acids. CDR3 DNA: TGTGCCATCCAGGGGCCGGGGGAAAAACTGTTTTTT. Residues: CAIQGPGEKLFF.